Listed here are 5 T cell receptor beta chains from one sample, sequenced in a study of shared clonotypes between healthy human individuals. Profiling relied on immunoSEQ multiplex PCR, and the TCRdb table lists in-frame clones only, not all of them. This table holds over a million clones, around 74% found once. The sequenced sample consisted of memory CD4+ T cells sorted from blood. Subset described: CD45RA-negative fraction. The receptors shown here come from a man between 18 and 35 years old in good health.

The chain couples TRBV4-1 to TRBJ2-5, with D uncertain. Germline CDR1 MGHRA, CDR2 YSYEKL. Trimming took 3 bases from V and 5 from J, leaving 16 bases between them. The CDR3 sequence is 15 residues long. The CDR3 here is CASSQSAVLAETQYF. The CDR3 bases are TGCGCCAGCAGCCAGAGTGCGGTTTTGGCGGAGACCCAGTACTTC.

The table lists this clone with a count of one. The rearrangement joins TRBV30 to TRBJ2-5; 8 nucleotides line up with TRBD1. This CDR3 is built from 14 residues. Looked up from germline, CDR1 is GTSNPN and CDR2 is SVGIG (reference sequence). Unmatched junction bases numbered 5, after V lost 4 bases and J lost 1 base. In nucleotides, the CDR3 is TGTGCCTGGAATAGACAGGGGTTCCAAGAGACCCAGTACTTC. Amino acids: CAWNRQGFQETQYF.

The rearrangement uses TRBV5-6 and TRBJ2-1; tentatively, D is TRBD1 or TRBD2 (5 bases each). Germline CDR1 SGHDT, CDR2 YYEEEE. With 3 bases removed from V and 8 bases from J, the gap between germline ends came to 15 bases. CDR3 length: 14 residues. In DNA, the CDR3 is TGTGCCAGCAGCTCCCCTTGGGGGATCGATGAGCAGTTCTTC. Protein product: CASSSPWGIDEQFF.

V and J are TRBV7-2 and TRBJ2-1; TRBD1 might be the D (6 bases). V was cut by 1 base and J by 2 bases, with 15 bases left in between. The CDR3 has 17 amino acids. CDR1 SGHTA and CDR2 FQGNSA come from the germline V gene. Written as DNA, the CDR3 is TGTGCCAGCAGCTTAGTTTCAGGGGCGATAACCTACAATGAGCAGTTCTTC. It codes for CASSLVSGAITYNEQFF.

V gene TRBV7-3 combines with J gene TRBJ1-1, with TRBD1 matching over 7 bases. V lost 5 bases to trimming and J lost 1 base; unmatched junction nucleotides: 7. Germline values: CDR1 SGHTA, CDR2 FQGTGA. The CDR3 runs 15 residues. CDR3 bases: TGTGCCAGCAGCGCGACGGGACAGAAGAACACTGAAGCTTTCTTT. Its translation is CASSATGQKNTEAFF.